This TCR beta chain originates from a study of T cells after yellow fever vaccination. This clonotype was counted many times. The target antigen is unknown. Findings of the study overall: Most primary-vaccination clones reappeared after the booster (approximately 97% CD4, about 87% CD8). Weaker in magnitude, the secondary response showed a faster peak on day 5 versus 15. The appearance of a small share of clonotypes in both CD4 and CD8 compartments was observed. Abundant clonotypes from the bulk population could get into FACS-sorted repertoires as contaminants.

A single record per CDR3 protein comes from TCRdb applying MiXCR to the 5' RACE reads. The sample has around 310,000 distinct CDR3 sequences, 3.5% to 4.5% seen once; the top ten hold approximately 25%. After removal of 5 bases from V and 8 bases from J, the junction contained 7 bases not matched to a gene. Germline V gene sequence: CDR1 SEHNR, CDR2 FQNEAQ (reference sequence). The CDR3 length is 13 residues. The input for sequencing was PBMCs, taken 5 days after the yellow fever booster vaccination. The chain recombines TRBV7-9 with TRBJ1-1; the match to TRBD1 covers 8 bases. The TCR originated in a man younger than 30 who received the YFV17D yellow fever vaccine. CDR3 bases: TGTGCCAGCAGCCTCCCCGGGACAGGAGAAGCTTTCTTT. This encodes CASSLPGTGEAFF.